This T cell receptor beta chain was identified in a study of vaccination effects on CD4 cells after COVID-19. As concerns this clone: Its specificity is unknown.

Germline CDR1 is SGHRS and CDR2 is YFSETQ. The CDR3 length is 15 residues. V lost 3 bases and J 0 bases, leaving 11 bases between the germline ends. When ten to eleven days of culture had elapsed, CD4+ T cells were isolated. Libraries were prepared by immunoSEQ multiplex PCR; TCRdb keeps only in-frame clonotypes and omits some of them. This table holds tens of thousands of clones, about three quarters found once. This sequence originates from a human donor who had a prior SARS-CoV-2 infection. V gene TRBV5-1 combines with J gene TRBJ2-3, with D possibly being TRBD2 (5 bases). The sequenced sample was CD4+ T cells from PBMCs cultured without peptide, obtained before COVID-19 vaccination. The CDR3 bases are TGCGCCAGCAGCTCCTACGCGGGCAGCACAGATACGCAGTATTTT. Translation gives CASSSYAGSTDTQYF.